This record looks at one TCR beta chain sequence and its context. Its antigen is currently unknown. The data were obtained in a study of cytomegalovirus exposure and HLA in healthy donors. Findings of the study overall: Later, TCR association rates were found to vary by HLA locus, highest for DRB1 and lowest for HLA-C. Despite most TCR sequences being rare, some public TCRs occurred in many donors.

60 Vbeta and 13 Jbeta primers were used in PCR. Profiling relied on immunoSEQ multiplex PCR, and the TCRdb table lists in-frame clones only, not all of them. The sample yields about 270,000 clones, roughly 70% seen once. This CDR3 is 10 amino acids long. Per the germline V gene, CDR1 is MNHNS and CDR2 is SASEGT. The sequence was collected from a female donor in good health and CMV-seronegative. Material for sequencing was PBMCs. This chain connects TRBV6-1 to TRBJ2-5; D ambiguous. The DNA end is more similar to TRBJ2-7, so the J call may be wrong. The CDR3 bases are TGTGCCAGCACAGGCTACGAGCAGTACTTC. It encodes CASTGYEQYF.